This passage covers 12 T cell receptor beta chains from one sample sequenced in a study of blood T cell repertoires in COVID-19. The repertoire was sequenced with immunoSEQ multiplex PCR; TCRdb's copy has only in-frame clones and lacks some. The sample contains 200,000 to 300,000 clones, around 80% of which appear only once. Material: peripheral blood. The receptors shown here come from a human donor in a cohort sampled during active COVID-19.

The chain combines TRBV27 with TRBJ1-2; a weak D match, TRBD1 (5 bases). Trimming cost V 0 bases and J 12 bases, with 23 bases left between them. This CDR3 is built from 16 residues. Per germline, CDR1 MNHEY and CDR2 SMNVEV (reference sequence). CDR3 sequence reads: CASSLSGTGGGNPDTF. CDR3 nucleotide sequence: TGTGCCAGCAGTTTATCAGGGACCGGGGGAGGTAATCCAGACACCTTC.

V is TRBV5-6 and J is TRBJ2-2; a possible D gene is TRBD1 (5 bases). Germline CDR1 SGHDT, CDR2 YYEEEE. The V gene lost 2 bases and the J gene lost 6 bases, with 11 bases spanning the gap. The CDR3 runs to 14 residues. CDR3: CASSFAGLPGELFF. DNA of the CDR3: TGTGCCAGCAGCTTCGCAGGGTTACCCGGGGAGCTGTTTTTT.

The gene calls are TRBV12-3 or TRBV12-4 and TRBJ1-1, with 8 bases aligning to TRBD1. V lost 3 bases, J lost 7 bases, and 4 bases stayed unmatched. The CDR3 is made up of 13 amino acids. CDR3 sequence: CASSLDGQGEAFF. CDR3 nucleotide sequence: TGTGCCAGCAGTTTGGACGGACAGGGTGAAGCTTTCTTT.

The chain combines TRBV7-9 with TRBJ2-1; perhaps TRBD2 as D (6 bases). The CDR3 has 18 amino acids. Trimming left V 5 bases short and J 9 bases short, with 29 bases between. Germline CDR1 and CDR2: SEHNR and FQNEAQ (reference sequence). This CDR3 is CASSLGLSPGLSPGEQFF. CDR3 nucleotides: TGTGCCAGCAGCCTGGGACTTTCCCCGGGACTCTCCCCTGGTGAGCAGTTCTTC.

The V call is TRBV10-3, the J call TRBJ2-2; weak D call: TRBD2 (5 bases). This CDR3 is 17 amino acids long. Germline V gene data show CDR1 as ENHRY and CDR2 as SYGVKD. The ends were cut back, 0 bases at V and 3 bases at J, with 14 bases in the middle. CDR3: CAISESAVGAYTGELFF. CDR3 DNA: TGTGCCATCAGTGAGTCGGCGGTGGGAGCGTACACCGGGGAGCTGTTTTTT.

The CDR3: CASTGTLSTDTQYF. For the CDR3, the DNA is TGTGCCAGCACCGGGACTTTGAGCACAGATACGCAGTATTTT. The chain uses TRBV19 and TRBJ2-3; D may be TRBD2 (6 bases). Germline V gives CDR1 LNHDA, CDR2 SQIVND (reference sequence). CDR3 length: 14 residues. The V gene lost 9 bases and the J gene lost 0 bases, with 13 bases spanning the gap.

The gene calls are TRBV12-3 or TRBV12-4 and TRBJ1-5, with TRBD1 as a possible D gene (5 bases). V was pared by 5 bases and J by 8 bases, with 13 bases between. The length of the CDR3 is 13 residues. CDR3 sequence reads: CASSPREDEPQHF. CDR3 in DNA: TGTGCCAGCAGTCCCAGGGAGGACGAGCCCCAGCATTTT.

The V and J genes are TRBV27 and TRBJ1-2; 7 nucleotides line up with TRBD1. The CDR3 covers 16 residues. Germline CDR1 reads MNHEY; CDR2 reads SMNVEV (reference sequence). V lost 5 bases to trimming and J lost 0 bases; unmatched junction nucleotides: 9. The CDR3 is CASSLPPTGTNYGYTF. The CDR3 DNA is TGTGCCAGCAGTCTCCCTCCGACAGGGACTAACTATGGCTACACCTTC.

The chain has TRBV28 and TRBJ2-5, with D possibly being TRBD2 (6 bases). The CDR3 is 15 amino acids. CDR1 is MDHEN and CDR2 is SYDVKM in the germline V gene. Trimming took 6 bases from V and 4 from J, leaving 18 bases between them. The CDR3 sequence is CASSKSTGAGETQYF. The DNA of the CDR3 is TGTGCCAGCAGCAAATCTACGGGAGCGGGAGAGACCCAGTACTTC.

The V call is TRBV19, the J call TRBJ1-4, with D perhaps matching TRBD1 (5 bases). The V and J ends lost 3 bases and 5 bases respectively, with 25 bases between them. The CDR3 has 19 amino acids. CDR1 is LNHDA and CDR2 is SQIVND in the germline V gene (reference sequence). The CDR3 spells CASSISGSTNRGLNEKLFF. CDR3 DNA: TGTGCCAGTAGTATTAGTGGCTCAACGAACCGGGGACTAAATGAAAAACTGTTTTTT.

This clone was counted at least ten times. The DNA of the CDR3 is TGCGCCAGCAGCCAGCCCCTCGAGGGGAGGGCTCGCCGGGGAGATACGCAGTATTTT. Translated, it gives CASSQPLEGRARRGDTQYF. This rearrangement joins TRBV4-1 to TRBJ2-3, with TRBD2 matching 7 bases. CDR1 and CDR2 (germline): MGHRA, YSYEKL. CDR3 size: 19 residues. V gave up 3 bases and J gave up 5 bases; unmatched junction bases: 20.

Only a few counts were recorded for this clone. The chain recombines TRBV2 with TRBJ2-3, with 13 bases aligning to TRBD2. Germline V lookup: CDR1 SNHLY, CDR2 FYNNEI. This CDR3 is built from 17 residues. Unmatched junction bases numbered 8, after V lost 6 bases and J lost 2 bases. The CDR3 protein is CASREKGLAGDTDTQYF. Written as DNA, the CDR3 is TGTGCCAGCAGGGAGAAAGGACTAGCGGGGGACACAGATACGCAGTATTTT.